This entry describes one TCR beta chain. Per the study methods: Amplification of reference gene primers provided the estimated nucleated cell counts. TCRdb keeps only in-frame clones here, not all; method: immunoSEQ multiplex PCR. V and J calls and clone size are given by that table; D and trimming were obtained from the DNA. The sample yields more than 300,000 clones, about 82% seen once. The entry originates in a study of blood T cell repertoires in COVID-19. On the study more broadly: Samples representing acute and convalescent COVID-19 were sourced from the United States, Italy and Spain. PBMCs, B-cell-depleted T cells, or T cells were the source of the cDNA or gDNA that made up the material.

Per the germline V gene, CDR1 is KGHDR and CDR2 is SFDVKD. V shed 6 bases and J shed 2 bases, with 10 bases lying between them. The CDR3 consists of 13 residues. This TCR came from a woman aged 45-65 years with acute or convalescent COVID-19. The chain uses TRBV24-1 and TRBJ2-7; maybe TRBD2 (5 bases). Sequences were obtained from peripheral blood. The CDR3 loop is CATSSRGTYEQYF. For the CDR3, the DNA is TGTGCCACCAGTAGTCGGGGAACCTACGAGCAGTACTTC.